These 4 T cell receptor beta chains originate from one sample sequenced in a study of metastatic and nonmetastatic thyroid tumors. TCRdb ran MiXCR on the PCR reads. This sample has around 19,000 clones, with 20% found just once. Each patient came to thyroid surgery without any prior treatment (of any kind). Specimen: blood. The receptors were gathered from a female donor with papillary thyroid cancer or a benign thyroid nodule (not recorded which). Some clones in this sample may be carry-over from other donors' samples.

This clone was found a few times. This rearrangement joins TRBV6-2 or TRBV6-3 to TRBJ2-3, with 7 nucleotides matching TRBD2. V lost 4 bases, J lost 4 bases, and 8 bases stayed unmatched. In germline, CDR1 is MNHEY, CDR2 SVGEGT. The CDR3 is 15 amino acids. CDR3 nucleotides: TGTGCCAGCAGTTCTAGACTAGCCGGAGCAGATACGCAGTATTTT. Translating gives CASSSRLAGADTQYF.

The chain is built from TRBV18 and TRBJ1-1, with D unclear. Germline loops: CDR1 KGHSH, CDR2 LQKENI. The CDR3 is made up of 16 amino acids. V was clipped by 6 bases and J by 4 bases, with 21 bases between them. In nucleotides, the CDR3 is TGTGCCAGCTCGCCCAAAAGAAGGGTTATTCCCACTGAAGCTTTCTTT. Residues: CASSPKRRVIPTEAFF.

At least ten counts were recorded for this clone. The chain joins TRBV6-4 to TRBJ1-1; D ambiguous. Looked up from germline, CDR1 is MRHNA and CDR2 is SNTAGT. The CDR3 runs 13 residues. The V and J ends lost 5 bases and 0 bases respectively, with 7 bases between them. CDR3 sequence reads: CASSRQMNTEAFF. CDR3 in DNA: TGTGCCAGCAGTAGGCAGATGAACACTGAAGCTTTCTTT.

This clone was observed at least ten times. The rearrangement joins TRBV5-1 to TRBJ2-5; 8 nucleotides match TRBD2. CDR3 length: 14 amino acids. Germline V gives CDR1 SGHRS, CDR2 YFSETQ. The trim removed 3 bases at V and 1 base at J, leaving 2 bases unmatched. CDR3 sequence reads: CASSSTSGQETQYF. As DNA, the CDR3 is TGCGCCAGCAGCTCCACTAGCGGCCAAGAGACCCAGTACTTC.